These T cell receptor beta chains were read from a single sample in a study of glioma-infiltrating T cells. TCRdb itself ran the multiplex PCR reads through MiXCR, one entry per CDR3 protein. The sample holds more than 300,000 distinct CDR3 sequences, around 45% seen once. Sequencing input: glioma tissue, nonneoplastic brain tissue, or PBMCs (not recorded which). The receptors were sampled from a human donor with low-grade glioma or glioblastoma, undergoing nonglioma brain surgery, or in good health (not recorded which). CDR3s include the opening cysteine and the closing phenylalanine or tryptophan. D genes are given only for firm matches. Clone size appears in some rows only: once, few, many, or a class for an expanded clone.

CDR3 protein | CDR3 DNA | clone size | J gene | D gene | V gene
CASSYAGANEQFF | TGTGCCAGCAGTTACGCGGGAGCTAATGAGCAGTTCTTC | few | TRBJ2-1 | TRBD2 | TRBV6-1
CASSVGTGGLEPQHF | TGTGCCAGCAGCGTCGGGACAGGGGGGTTAGAGCCCCAGCATTTT | - | TRBJ1-5 | TRBD1 | TRBV11-2
CASSPGTSGRKGDYEQYF | TGCGCCAGCAGCCCCGGGACTAGCGGGAGGAAGGGGGACTACGAGCAGTACTTC | - | TRBJ2-7 | TRBD2 | TRBV5-1
CASSYANEQFF | TGTGCCAGCAGTTATGCAAATGAGCAGTTCTTC | - | TRBJ2-1 | - | TRBV27
CASNLRVAGGPDTQYF | TGTGCCAGCAACCTCCGGGTAGCGGGAGGACCAGATACGCAGTATTTT | many | TRBJ2-3 | TRBD2 | TRBV12-3/TRBV12-4
CATSDQGVYNEQFF | TGTGCCACCAGCGACCAGGGGGTCTACAATGAGCAGTTCTTC | many | TRBJ2-1 | TRBD1 | TRBV15
CASSTGPGMNTKAFF | TGCGCCAGCAGCACTGGCCCAGGCATGAACACTAAAGCTTTCTTT | once | TRBJ1-1 | - | TRBV5-1
CASSLQQGSYEQYF | TGTGCCAGCAGTTTACAGCAGGGATCCTACGAGCAGTACTTC | many | TRBJ2-7 | - | TRBV27
CSAPGQLSGNTIYF | TGCAGTGCCCCGGGACAACTCTCTGGAAACACCATATATTTT | many | TRBJ1-3 | - | TRBV20-1
CASRDRITYMQYF | TGTGCCAGCAGAGACAGGATTACCTACATGCAGTACTTC | - | TRBJ2-7 | - | TRBV5-4
CASKIHGSSNQPRHF | TGTGCCAGCAAAATACATGGATCTAGCAATCAGCCCCGGCATTTT | - | TRBJ1-5 | - | TRBV6-6
CSARTLVFGSYEQYF | TGCAGTGCTAGAACCCTTGTCTTCGGCAGCTACGAGCAGTACTTC | - | TRBJ2-7 | - | TRBV20-1
CASNRRPPSYEQYF | TGTGCCAGCAATAGGCGACCGCCATCCTACGAGCAGTACTTC | few | TRBJ2-7 | - | TRBV28
CAISERAGGLYNEQFF | TGTGCCATCAGTGAAAGGGCGGGAGGTCTTTACAATGAGCAGTTCTTC | - | TRBJ2-1 | TRBD2 | TRBV10-3
CASRAGTSVETQYF | TGTGCCAGCAGGGCCGGGACTAGCGTAGAGACCCAGTACTTC | few | TRBJ2-5 | TRBD2 | TRBV2
CASSLAGEGYQPQHF | TGTGCCAGCAGTTTAGCGGGGGAGGGTTATCAGCCCCAGCATTTT | - | TRBJ1-5 | - | TRBV12-3/TRBV12-4
CASSQVRILAGTYNEQFF | TGCGCCAGCAGCCAAGTAAGGATTCTAGCGGGCACCTACAATGAGCAGTTCTTC | - | TRBJ2-1 | TRBD2 | TRBV4-3
CASSPRGNMNTEAFF | TGTGCCAGCAGCCCCAGGGGAAATATGAACACTGAAGCTTTCTTT | many | TRBJ1-1 | - | TRBV7-9
CASSSTGQGVGPQHF | TGTGCCAGCAGTTCCACGGGACAGGGAGTTGGGCCCCAGCATTTT | - | TRBJ1-5 | TRBD1 | TRBV27
CASSFGLAGGRDTQYF | TGTGCCAGCAGTTTCGGACTAGCGGGAGGTCGAGATACGCAGTATTTT | many | TRBJ2-3 | TRBD2 | TRBV27
CASSQARGILSNQPQHF | TGCGCCAGCAGCCAAGCGAGGGGGATACTTAGCAATCAGCCCCAGCATTTT | - | TRBJ1-5 | - | TRBV4-1
CASSYRAEYEQYF | TGTGCCAGCAGTTACAGGGCGGAGTACGAGCAGTACTTC | - | TRBJ2-7 | - | TRBV6-2/TRBV6-3
CASRQRGMNTEAFF | TGTGCCAGCAGACAGAGGGGTATGAACACTGAAGCTTTCTTT | few | TRBJ1-1 | - | TRBV7-9
CASSRDRISGNTIYF | TGTGCCAGCAGCCGTGACAGGATCTCTGGAAACACCATATATTTT | - | TRBJ1-3 | - | TRBV12-3/TRBV12-4
CSATNFAESSYEQYF | TGCAGTGCTACGAACTTCGCTGAGAGCTCCTACGAGCAGTACTTC | many | TRBJ2-7 | - | TRBV20-1
CASSLGQRMPMFF | TGCGCCAGCAGCCTAGGTCAACGTATGCCGATGTTTTTT | - | TRBJ1-4 | - | TRBV4-1
CASSQFSVPGSFGEPQHF | TGTGCCAGCAGCCAATTCTCCGTTCCAGGGAGCTTTGGAGAGCCCCAGCATTTT | - | TRBJ1-5 | - | TRBV11-2
CASSLGTRGTDTQYF | TGTGCCAGCAGTTTAGGGACAAGAGGCACAGATACGCAGTATTTT | many | TRBJ2-3 | - | TRBV27
CASSILRTGHSPLHF | TGTGCCAGCAGTATCCTTAGGACAGGGCATTCACCCCTCCACTTT | - | TRBJ1-6 | TRBD1 | TRBV28
CASSPQSNQPQHF | TGTGCCAGCAGCCCCCAAAGCAATCAGCCCCAGCATTTT | - | TRBJ1-5 | - | TRBV2
CASEGKMETQYF | TGTGCCAGCGAGGGCAAGATGGAGACCCAGTACTTC | - | TRBJ2-5 | - | TRBV25-1
CASSRRRSSTDTQYF | TGTGCCAGCAGCAGAAGACGGAGTTCTACAGATACGCAGTATTTT | many | TRBJ2-3 | - | TRBV7-2
CASSPSGETQYF | TGTGCCAGCAGCCCGTCGGGGGAGACCCAGTACTTC | many | TRBJ2-5 | - | TRBV7-2
CARSRQGGGSYEQYF | TGCGCCAGGAGCCGCCAAGGCGGGGGCTCCTACGAGCAGTACTTC | - | TRBJ2-7 | TRBD2 | TRBV4-3
CASSTAGSWPDTQYF | TGTGCCAGCAGTACCGCAGGGAGTTGGCCAGATACGCAGTATTTT | few | TRBJ2-3 | - | TRBV6-1
CASSYEQYF | TGTGCCAGCAGTTACGAGCAGTACTTC | - | TRBJ2-7 | - | TRBV6-2/TRBV6-3
CSVVYGADTQYF | TGCAGCGTTGTATATGGGGCTGATACGCAGTATTTT | few | TRBJ2-3 | - | TRBV29-1
CASSPPTGPSTDTQYF | TGTGCCAGCAGCCCCCCGACAGGCCCTAGCACAGATACGCAGTATTTT | few | TRBJ2-3 | - | TRBV7-2
CASSLGVSFLADTQYF | TGTGCCAGCAGCTTAGGGGTGTCTTTTCTCGCAGATACGCAGTATTTT | few | TRBJ2-3 | - | TRBV7-8
CASSPSAGTGELFF | TGTGCCAGCAGTCCCTCGGCCGGCACCGGGGAGCTGTTTTTT | many | TRBJ2-2 | - | TRBV6-1
CSVASGSVRDTQYF | TGCAGCGTCGCTAGCGGCAGTGTACGAGATACGCAGTATTTT | - | TRBJ2-3 | TRBD2 | TRBV29-1
CASSALNRGMEQYF | TGTGCCAGCAGTGCCCTAAACAGGGGGATGGAGCAGTACTTC | - | TRBJ2-7 | TRBD1 | TRBV7-9
CASSRYDRELRETQYF | TGTGCCAGCAGTCGATACGACAGGGAGCTCCGAGAGACCCAGTACTTC | - | TRBJ2-5 | TRBD1 | TRBV28
CASSPGRGTGFEETQYF | TGTGCCAGCTCACCAGGACGTGGGACGGGTTTTGAGGAGACCCAGTACTTC | - | TRBJ2-5 | - | TRBV18
CVVPLRGGSGNTIYF | TGTGTAGTACCCCTTCGCGGGGGCTCTGGAAACACCATATATTTT | - | TRBJ1-3 | - | TRBV19
CATSAGIVRRTDTQYF | TGTGCCACCAGTGCTGGAATAGTTAGGCGCACAGATACGCAGTATTTT | - | TRBJ2-3 | - | TRBV24-1
CAIGTAPEAFF | TGTGCCATTGGGACAGCCCCTGAAGCTTTCTTT | - | TRBJ1-1 | TRBD1 | TRBV10-3
CASTGTAYNEQFF | TGCGCCAGCACCGGGACAGCATACAATGAGCAGTTCTTC | - | TRBJ2-1 | TRBD1 | TRBV5-1
CSAWAPGLADYEQYF | TGCAGTGCTTGGGCTCCGGGACTAGCGGACTACGAGCAGTACTTC | few | TRBJ2-7 | TRBD2 | TRBV20-1
CASSRPRGLSNTEAFF | TGTGCCAGTAGTCGTCCTCGGGGACTATCAAACACTGAAGCTTTCTTT | - | TRBJ1-1 | - | TRBV19
CASSLNPAGLRETQYF | TGTGCCAGCAGCTTAAATCCTGCGGGTCTCAGGGAGACCCAGTACTTC | few | TRBJ2-5 | - | TRBV7-2
CASSRTWAGAFLPSSYEQYF | TGCGCCAGCAGCAGAACCTGGGCCGGGGCATTCTTACCCAGCTCCTACGAGCAGTACTTC | - | TRBJ2-7 | - | TRBV4-1
CARSGRADYGYTF | TGTGCCAGAAGTGGCAGGGCGGACTATGGCTACACCTTC | once | TRBJ1-2 | - | TRBV6-5
CASSRTGGEGNQPQHF | TGTGCCAGCAGTCGGACAGGGGGCGAGGGCAATCAGCCCCAGCATTTT | many | TRBJ1-5 | TRBD1 | TRBV27